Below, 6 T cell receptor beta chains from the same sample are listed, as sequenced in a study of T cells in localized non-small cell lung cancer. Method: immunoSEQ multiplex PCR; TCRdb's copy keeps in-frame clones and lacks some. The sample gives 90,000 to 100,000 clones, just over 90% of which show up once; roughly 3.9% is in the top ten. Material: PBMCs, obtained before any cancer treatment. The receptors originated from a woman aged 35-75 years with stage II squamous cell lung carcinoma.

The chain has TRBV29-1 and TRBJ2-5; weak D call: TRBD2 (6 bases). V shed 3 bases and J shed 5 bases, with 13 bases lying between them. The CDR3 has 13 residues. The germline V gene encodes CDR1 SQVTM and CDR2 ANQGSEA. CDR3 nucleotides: TGCAGCGTTGACCGGGGGAGTGGGGAGACCCAGTACTTC. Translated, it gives CSVDRGSGETQYF.

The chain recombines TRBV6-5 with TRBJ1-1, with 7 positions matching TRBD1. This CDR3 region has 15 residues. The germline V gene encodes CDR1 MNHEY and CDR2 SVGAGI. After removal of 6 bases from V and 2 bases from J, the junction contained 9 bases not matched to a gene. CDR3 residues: CASRPRGRVNTEAFF. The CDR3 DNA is TGTGCCAGCAGACCCAGGGGGAGGGTTAACACTGAAGCTTTCTTT.

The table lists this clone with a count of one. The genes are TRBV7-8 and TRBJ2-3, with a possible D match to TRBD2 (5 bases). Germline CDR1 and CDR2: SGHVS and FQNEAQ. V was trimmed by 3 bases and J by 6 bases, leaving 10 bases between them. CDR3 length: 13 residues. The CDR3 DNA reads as TGTGCCAGCAGCTTCGGACTCCCCGATACGCAGTATTTT. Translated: CASSFGLPDTQYF.

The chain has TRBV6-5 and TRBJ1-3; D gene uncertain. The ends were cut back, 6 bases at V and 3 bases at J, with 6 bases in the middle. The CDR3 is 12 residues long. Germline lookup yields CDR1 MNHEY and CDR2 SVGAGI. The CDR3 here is CASRGFGNTIYF. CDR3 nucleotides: TGTGCCAGCAGAGGGTTTGGAAACACCATATATTTT.

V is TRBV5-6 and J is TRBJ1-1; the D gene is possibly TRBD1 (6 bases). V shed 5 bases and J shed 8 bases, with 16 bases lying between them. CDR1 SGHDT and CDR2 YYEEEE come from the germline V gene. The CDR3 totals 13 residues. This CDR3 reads CASRGPGTIEAFF. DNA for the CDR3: TGTGCCAGCAGGGGTCCCGGGACAATAGAAGCTTTCTTT.

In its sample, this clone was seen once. The CDR3 here is CASSQDYGTSGGADTQYF. CDR3 nucleotides: TGTGCCAGCAGCCAAGATTATGGGACTAGCGGGGGGGCAGATACGCAGTATTTT. V and J are TRBV4-2 and TRBJ2-3; TRBD2 agrees at 16 bases. J lost 4 bases, V lost 0 bases, and 4 bases had no gene match. CDR1 and CDR2 (germline): LGHNA, YNFKEQ. This CDR3 has 18 amino acids.